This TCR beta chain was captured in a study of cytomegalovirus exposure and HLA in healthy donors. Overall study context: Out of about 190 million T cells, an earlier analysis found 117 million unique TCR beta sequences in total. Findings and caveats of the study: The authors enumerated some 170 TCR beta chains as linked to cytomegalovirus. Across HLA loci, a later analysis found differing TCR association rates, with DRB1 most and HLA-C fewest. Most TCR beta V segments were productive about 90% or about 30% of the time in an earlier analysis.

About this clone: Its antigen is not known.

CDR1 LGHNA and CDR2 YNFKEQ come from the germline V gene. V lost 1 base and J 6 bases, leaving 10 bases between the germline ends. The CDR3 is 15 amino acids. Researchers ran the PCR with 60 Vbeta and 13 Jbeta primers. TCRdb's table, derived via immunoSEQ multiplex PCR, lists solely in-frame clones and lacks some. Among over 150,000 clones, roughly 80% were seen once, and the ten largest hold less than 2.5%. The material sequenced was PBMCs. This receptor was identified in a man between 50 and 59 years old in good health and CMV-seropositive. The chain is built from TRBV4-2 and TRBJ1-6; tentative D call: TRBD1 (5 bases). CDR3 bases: TGTGCCAGCAGCCAAGTGTGGCAGGGTAATTCACCCCTCCACTTT. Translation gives CASSQVWQGNSPLHF.